The 28 T cell receptor beta chains in this list originate from one sample, sequenced in a study of cytomegalovirus exposure and HLA in healthy donors. 13 Jbeta primers and 60 Vbeta primers were used for the PCR. Method: immunoSEQ multiplex PCR; TCRdb's copy keeps in-frame clones and lacks some. The data contain 200,000 or so clones, over 65% of them seen just once; the ten biggest clones take up around 2.5%. Sample: PBMCs. These receptors were taken from a woman aged 45-65 years in good health and CMV-seropositive.

This clone was counted only a few times. The sample holds other DNA sequences that translate to the same CDR3. The chain links TRBV6-5 to TRBJ1-4; 9 bases agree with TRBD1. The CDR3 spans 14 residues. Germline lookup yields CDR1 MNHEY and CDR2 SVGAGI. With V trimmed by 5 bases and J by 5 bases, 3 bases remained unmatched. The CDR3 nucleotides read TGTGCCAGCAGTACCGGGACAGGGAATGAAAAACTGTTTTTT. It is translated as CASSTGTGNEKLFF.

CDR3 loop: CASSSGELGTHGYTF. The CDR3 bases are TGTGCCAGCAGCTCGGGGGAACTAGGGACCCATGGCTACACCTTC. The chain couples TRBV7-2 to TRBJ1-2; D is possibly TRBD1 (5 bases). The CDR3 runs to 15 residues. CDR1 and CDR2 (germline): SGHTA, FQGNSA. V was trimmed by 4 bases and J by 6 bases, leaving 18 bases between them.

This clone was counted a single time. This rearrangement joins TRBV11-2 to TRBJ1-1; D not resolved. The CDR3 spans 13 residues. Germline V gene lookup returns CDR1 SGHAT and CDR2 FQNNGV. Trimming removed 1 base at V and 1 base at J, with 4 bases between. CDR3 sequence: CASSLGANTEAFF. CDR3 DNA sequence: TGTGCCAGCAGCTTAGGAGCGAACACTGAAGCTTTCTTT.

This clone appeared once. The chain recombines TRBV28 with TRBJ2-7; 9 bases are a match to TRBD1. The J segment lost 1 base and the V segment lost 3 bases, leaving 13 bases of the junction unmatched. Looked up from germline, CDR1 is MDHEN and CDR2 is SYDVKM. The CDR3 runs to 18 residues. The CDR3 here is CASSFSSLWGQGSYEQYF. The CDR3 region has the DNA TGTGCCAGCAGTTTTAGTAGTCTTTGGGGACAGGGATCCTACGAGCAGTACTTC.

The CDR3 spells CASSLFGADNEKLFF. The CDR3, as DNA: TGTGCCAGCAGCTTATTTGGGGCAGATAATGAAAAACTGTTTTTT. The chain combines TRBV5-4 with TRBJ1-4, with D perhaps matching TRBD1 (5 bases). CDR1 and CDR2 (germline): SGHNT, YYREEE (reference sequence). The CDR3 is 15 residues long. Trimming pared 2 bases from V and 4 bases from J, leaving 12 bases between.

This rearrangement joins TRBV6-5 to TRBJ1-6; D unclear. The germline V gene encodes CDR1 MNHEY and CDR2 SVGAGI. The CDR3 spans 15 residues. V lost 5 bases to trimming and J lost 13 bases, with 21 bases between them. The CDR3 is CASSPLGVAPPPLHF. CDR3 nucleotides: TGTGCCAGCAGTCCCTTGGGTGTAGCACCGCCGCCCCTCCACTTT.

The rearrangement links TRBV11-2 to TRBJ2-7, with D tentatively TRBD2 (7 bases). Germline V gives CDR1 SGHAT, CDR2 FQNNGV. The CDR3 is made up of 16 amino acids. V was trimmed by 5 bases and J by 5 bases, leaving 22 bases between them. The CDR3: CASSAQGTWGGNEQYF. The CDR3 bases are TGTGCCAGCAGCGCCCAAGGGACATGGGGGGGTAACGAGCAGTACTTC.

The gene calls are TRBV7-6 and TRBJ2-7; TRBD1 agrees at 10 bases. The CDR3 consists of 16 residues. In germline, CDR1 is SGHVS, CDR2 FNYEAQ. V lost 5 bases, J lost 3 bases, and 10 bases stayed unmatched. The CDR3 spells CASSPPRDRGNYEQYF. Written as DNA, the CDR3 is TGTGCCAGCAGCCCCCCCCGGGACAGGGGAAACTACGAGCAGTACTTC.

V is TRBV15 and J is TRBJ2-1; tentative D call: TRBD1 (5 bases). V lost 8 bases and J 7 bases, leaving 15 bases between the germline ends. Germline CDR1 and CDR2: LNHNV and YYDKDF (reference sequence). This CDR3 has 13 residues. The CDR3 sequence: CATSRESRNEQFF. The DNA for the CDR3 is TGTGCCACCTCCAGGGAAAGTAGGAATGAGCAGTTCTTC.

V is TRBV7-9 and J is TRBJ1-1; possible D gene TRBD1, 6 bases. The CDR3 runs to 16 residues. Germline V gene data show CDR1 as SEHNR and CDR2 as FQNEAQ (reference sequence). With 2 bases removed from V and 1 base from J, the gap between germline ends came to 14 bases. The CDR3 sequence: CASSLRGGAGNTEAFF. CDR3 bases: TGTGCCAGCAGCTTAAGGGGGGGGGCGGGGAACACTGAAGCTTTCTTT.

The chain is built from TRBV21-1 and TRBJ2-7; TRBD2 is taken as the D call from the table, unchecked against the DNA. TRBV21-1 is a pseudogene locus. This CDR3 contains 15 residues. This CDR3 is CASSTRTSGGTEQYF. CDR3 DNA sequence: TGTGCCAGCAGCACGCGGACTAGCGGGGGTACCGAGCAGTACTTC.

The chain joins TRBV4-1 to TRBJ1-2; tentative D call: TRBD1 (6 bases). With 0 bases removed from V and 4 bases from J, the gap between germline ends came to 18 bases. CDR1 is MGHRA, CDR2 YSYEKL, per germline. The CDR3 extends over 17 amino acids. This chain's CDR3 is CASSQEGQGLRPYGYTF. The CDR3 DNA follows: TGCGCCAGCAGCCAAGAAGGCCAGGGGCTACGTCCCTATGGCTACACCTTC.

The V and J genes are TRBV6-5 and TRBJ2-3; 7 bases fit TRBD1. After removal of 10 bases from V and 6 bases from J, the junction contained 10 bases not matched to a gene. The CDR3 runs to 13 residues. The germline CDR1 and CDR2 sequences are MNHEY and SVGAGI. For the CDR3, the DNA is TGTGCCACGAAAGGGGGCGCGGAGGATACGCAGTATTTT. Translating it yields CATKGGAEDTQYF.

The chain is built from TRBV7-3 and TRBJ2-7; perhaps TRBD2 as D (6 bases). CDR1 is SGHTA and CDR2 is FQGTGA in the germline V gene. V shed 2 bases and J shed 7 bases, with 15 bases lying between them. CDR3 size: 14 residues. The CDR3 DNA sequence: TGTGCCAGCAGCTTAGGGGGGATGAAGGGAGAGCAGTACTTC. It encodes CASSLGGMKGEQYF.

The rearrangement links TRBV11-1 to TRBJ2-7; 7 nucleotides line up with TRBD1. The germline V gene encodes CDR1 SGHAT and CDR2 FQDESV (reference sequence). Trimming cost V 4 bases and J 3 bases; bases outside gene matches: 3. The CDR3 runs 13 residues. The DNA of the CDR3 is TGTGCCAGCAGCTGGACAGGAAACTACGAGCAGTACTTC. This translates into CASSWTGNYEQYF.

The chain links TRBV27 to TRBJ2-7, with TRBD1 matching over 8 bases. The CDR3 runs to 17 residues. V lost 0 bases to trimming and J lost 0 bases; unmatched junction nucleotides: 7. The V gene's germline CDR1 is MNHEY and CDR2 SMNVEV (reference sequence). CDR3 in amino acids: CASSLSLQGGPSYEQYF. CDR3 bases: TGTGCCAGCAGTTTATCCCTACAGGGGGGACCCTCCTACGAGCAGTACTTC.

V is TRBV29-1 and J is TRBJ2-1; maybe TRBD2 (6 bases). This CDR3 spans 14 amino acids. V lost 4 bases to trimming and J lost 5 bases, with 15 bases between them. Germline CDR1 reads SQVTM; CDR2 reads ANQGSEA. The CDR3 reads CSVGGGTFHNEQFF. The CDR3, as DNA: TGCAGCGTTGGAGGAGGGACCTTCCACAATGAGCAGTTCTTC.

The chain combines TRBV9 with TRBJ2-2; TRBD2 matches at 9 bases. The germline gives CDR1 SGDLS, CDR2 YYNGEE. The length of the CDR3 is 17 residues. With V trimmed by 4 bases and J by 1 base, 8 bases remained unmatched. The CDR3 sequence: CASSPRAGGQNTGELFF. Here the CDR3 DNA reads TGTGCCAGCAGCCCTCGAGCGGGGGGCCAGAACACCGGGGAGCTGTTTTTT. The full variable domain, in which reference TRBV9 and TRBJ2-2 provide the parts outside the CDR3, is DSGVTQTPKHLITATGQRVTLRCSPRSGDLSVYWYQQSLDQGLQFLIQYYNGEERAKGNILERFSAQQFPDLHSELNLSSLELGDSALYFCASSPRAGGQNTGELFFGEGSRLTVL.

CDR3 coding DNA: TGCGCCAGCAGCTCCTCTAGCGGGGGGGCGTATGAGCAGTTCTTC. The encoded protein is CASSSSSGGAYEQFF. The genes are TRBV5-1 and TRBJ2-1, with 12 bases aligning to TRBD2. The germline V gene encodes CDR1 SGHRS and CDR2 YFSETQ. With V trimmed by 3 bases and J by 8 bases, 6 bases remained unmatched. This CDR3 has 15 residues.

The rearrangement joins TRBV7-2 to TRBJ2-3; TRBD1 matches at 7 bases. CDR1 and CDR2 from the germline V gene are SGHTA and FQGNSA. The CDR3 length is 17 residues. J was trimmed by 1 base and V by 4 bases; bases with no gene match: 11. For the CDR3, the DNA is TGTGCCAGCAGCTCGACCCGACAGGGCTCGGGCACAGATACGCAGTATTTT. Protein: CASSSTRQGSGTDTQYF.

In this sample, this clone turned up once. At one end, the junction sequence differs from germline, possibly due to a read error. The chain recombines TRBV27 with TRBJ2-7, with 7 nucleotides matching TRBD1. The length of the CDR3 is 13 residues. Germline values: CDR1 MNHEY, CDR2 SMNVEV (reference sequence). CDR3 protein: CASKRGPAYGQYF. The CDR3 nucleotides are TGTGCCAGCAAAAGGGGGCCGGCCTACGGGCAGTACTTC.

This clone was seen a few times. V usage is TRBV6-6 and J usage is TRBJ1-2; D is unresolved. Germline V CDR1 and CDR2: MNHNY, SVGAGI (reference sequence). V dropped 1 base and J dropped 6 bases, with 3 bases sitting between them. CDR3 size: 11 residues. CDR3 in amino acids: CASSYLDGYTF. CDR3 in DNA: TGTGCCAGCAGTTACTTAGATGGCTACACCTTC.

V and J are TRBV19 and TRBJ2-3, with D possibly matching TRBD1 (6 bases). Per the germline V gene, CDR1 is LNHDA and CDR2 is SQIVND (reference sequence). The CDR3 is 15 residues long. The V and J ends lost 1 base and 3 bases respectively, with 11 bases between them. CDR3 region: CASSIAQGATDTQYF. In DNA, the CDR3 is TGTGCCAGTAGTATAGCACAGGGAGCGACAGATACGCAGTATTTT. The full variable domain, rest sourced from reference TRBV19 and TRBJ2-3, is DGGITQSPKYLFRKEGQNVTLSCEQNLNHDAMYWYRQDPGQGLRLIYYSQIVNDFQKGDIAEGYSVSREKKESFPLTVTSAQKNPTAFYLCASSIAQGATDTQYFGPGTRLTVL.

This CDR3 is CATSRDLPGQGYEQYF. In DNA form, the CDR3 reads TGTGCCACCAGCAGAGATCTACCGGGACAGGGATACGAGCAGTACTTC. V gene TRBV15 combines with J gene TRBJ2-7; the match to TRBD1 covers 9 bases. Germline CDR1 reads LNHNV; CDR2 reads YYDKDF (reference sequence). V dropped 0 bases and J dropped 4; count of bases not matched to a gene: 7. The CDR3 extends over 16 amino acids.

The chain uses TRBV11-3 and TRBJ2-7; the match to TRBD2 covers 8 bases. The CDR3 extends over 15 amino acids. Germline V lookup: CDR1 SGHNT, CDR2 YENEEA. With V trimmed by 5 bases and J by 5 bases, 11 bases remained unmatched. CDR3 in amino acids: CASSTNRVGGDEQYF. DNA of the CDR3: TGTGCCAGCAGCACGAACAGGGTCGGGGGGGACGAGCAGTACTTC.

The chain has TRBV5-4 and TRBJ1-3; tentative D call: TRBD1 (6 bases). Germline CDR1 reads SGHNT; CDR2 reads YYREEE (reference sequence). The CDR3 loop spans 15 amino acids. V lost 4 bases to trimming and J lost 5 bases, with 16 bases between them. The CDR3 bases are TGTGCCAGCAGCCCGGACAGATCGGGTAGAAACACCATATATTTT. Encoded protein: CASSPDRSGRNTIYF.

V usage is TRBV11-2 and J usage is TRBJ1-1; tentatively, D is TRBD1 (6 bases). Germline CDR1 is SGHAT and CDR2 is FQNNGV. V lost 0 bases, J lost 5 bases, and 13 bases lay in between. The CDR3 loop spans 15 amino acids. The CDR3 DNA reads TGTGCCAGCAGCTTAGATCCAGGGGAGGGTACTGAAGCTTTCTTT. This encodes CASSLDPGEGTEAFF.

The rearrangement uses TRBV7-6 and TRBJ2-2; D is unclear. From germline, CDR1 is SGHVS and CDR2 FNYEAQ. The CDR3 runs 15 residues. With 5 bases removed from V and 5 bases from J, the gap between germline ends came to 15 bases. The CDR3 region has the DNA TGTGCCAGCAGCGGGCCTCGGCCTGGGACCGGGGAGCTGTTTTTT. It yields the protein CASSGPRPGTGELFF.